These T cell receptor beta chains were read from a single sample in a study of post-analysis software for immune sequencing data. TCRdb re-analysed the PCR reads in MiXCR, keeping a single row per CDR3 protein. Of fewer than 700,000 distinct CDR3 sequences listed, about 40% are singletons. Material: blood. The receptor source for this set is a girl aged 10 to 17 with multiple sclerosis. The CDR3 runs from the conserved cysteine through the conserved F or W. D genes are given only for firm matches. A clone size is listed for some rows: how often the clone was seen (once, few, many), or a class if it is expanded.

d_call	v_call	clone_size	j_call	cdr3_aa	cdr3_nt
NA	TRBV7-9	NA	TRBJ2-7	CASSNENYEQYF	TGTGCCAGCAGCAATGAGAATTACGAGCAGTACTTC
NA	TRBV3-1	NA	TRBJ2-7	CASSQASDYEQYF	TGTGCCAGCAGCCAAGCCTCGGATTACGAGCAGTACTTC
NA	TRBV6-1	NA	TRBJ1-5	CASSSPAKSDRSNQPQHF	TGTGCCAGCAGCTCACCAGCCAAGTCTGACAGGAGCAATCAGCCCCAGCATTTT
TRBD1	TRBV9	NA	TRBJ1-2	CASSTWTGSGYTF	TGTGCCAGCAGCACGTGGACAGGGTCTGGCTACACCTTC
NA	TRBV6-5	NA	TRBJ2-7	CASSYRRFYEQYF	TGTGCCAGCAGTTACCGGCGCTTCTACGAGCAGTACTTC
TRBD1	TRBV25-1	NA	TRBJ1-2	CASSEWDRSDGYTF	TGTGCCAGCAGTGAGTGGGACAGGTCTGATGGCTACACCTTC
TRBD1	TRBV12-3/TRBV12-4	NA	TRBJ1-2	CASSYGTGGGYTF	TGTGCCAGCAGTTACGGGACAGGGGGTGGCTACACCTTC
NA	TRBV4-2	NA	TRBJ2-3	CASSPRRVADTQYF	TGTGCCAGCAGCCCCAGGCGCGTCGCAGATACGCAGTATTTT
TRBD1	TRBV20-1	few	TRBJ2-6	CSAAGTGDHAGANVLTF	TGCAGTGCCGCCGGGACAGGGGACCACGCTGGGGCCAACGTCCTGACTTTC
NA	TRBV28	NA	TRBJ2-7	CASSTLDGYEQYF	TGTGCCAGCAGCACTCTCGACGGGTACGAGCAGTACTTC
NA	TRBV3-1	few	TRBJ2-7	CASSQDLANLYTYEQYF	TGTGCCAGCAGCCAAGATCTAGCAAACCTCTACACCTACGAGCAGTACTTC
NA	TRBV15	many	TRBJ2-3	CATSREMGSTRQKFTDTQYF	TGTGCCACCAGCAGAGAAATGGGGTCCACCCGCCAAAAATTCACAGATACGCAGTATTTT
TRBD2	TRBV12-3/TRBV12-4	few	TRBJ2-3	CASRTAGRGTSTQYF	TGTGCCAGCAGGACGGCGGGACGCGGGACTAGTACGCAGTATTTT
TRBD1	TRBV5-1	NA	TRBJ1-1	CASSSRDRGTEAFF	TGCGCCAGCAGCAGCCGGGACAGGGGCACTGAAGCTTTCTTT